The 6 T cell receptor beta chains below all came from one sample that was sequenced in a study of liver allograft versus peripheral blood T cells (dated by TCRdb to about 2020). Notes on the research overall: The study compared T cell receptor repertoires found within transplanted livers against repertoires in the peripheral blood of liver transplant recipients.

Sequenced using an Illumina MiSeq. The public reads were run again by TCRdb, first through fastp at Q25 and then through MiXCR, and only productive beta chains were kept. CDR3 protein duplicates are merged, each entry listing the most common genes and DNA. This sample holds thousands of distinct CDR3 sequences; around 16% were observed only once. The ten largest clones take up around 3% of the sample. These receptors were obtained from a human patient who had a liver transplant. Some T cells present after a transplant may be cells of the graft donor.

This chain uses TRBV20-1 with TRBJ2-7, with TRBD2 matching 16 bases. Germline CDR1 reads DFQATT; CDR2 reads SNEGSKA (reference sequence). The J segment lost 6 bases and the V segment lost 6 bases, leaving 5 bases of the junction unmatched. This CDR3 is built from 14 residues. Written as DNA, the CDR3 is TGCAGTGCACCGGGACTAGCGGGAGGGGCCGAGCAGTACTTC. Its translation: CSAPGLAGGAEQYF.

By sample fraction, this clonotype is medium-sized. The chain couples TRBV29-1 to TRBJ2-7; 8 nucleotides agree with TRBD1. The CDR3 consists of 14 residues. Per germline, CDR1 SQVTM and CDR2 ANQGSEA. V dropped 6 bases and J dropped 7; count of bases not matched to a gene: 14. CDR3 in amino acids: CSVTRTGYQEEQYF. The DNA for the CDR3 is TGCAGCGTAACACGGACAGGGTATCAAGAAGAGCAGTACTTC.

As concerns this clonotype: It may be a read error: a sequence one base away is much more abundant. The chain links TRBV27 to TRBJ2-4; possibly TRBD1 or TRBD2 for D (6 bases each). The CDR3 totals 16 residues. Germline V lookup: CDR1 MNHEY, CDR2 SMNVEV (reference sequence). The V and J ends lost 5 bases and 9 bases respectively, with 23 bases between them. CDR3 sequence: CASSGGPGDPVAIQYF. The CDR3 nucleotides read TGTGCCAGCAGTGGAGGGCCAGGGGATCCCGTGGCCATTCAGTACTTC.

This chain joins TRBV20-1 and TRBJ2-7; 7 bases line up with TRBD1. CDR1 and CDR2 (germline): DFQATT, SNEGSKA (reference sequence). The CDR3 is 12 residues long. This chain's CDR3 is CRAGTDSYEQYF. The CDR3 DNA reads TGCAGAGCCGGGACAGACTCCTACGAGCAGTACTTC.

The table lists this clonotype with many counts. The chain combines TRBV29-1 with TRBJ1-1, with a tentative D call TRBD1 (5 bases). This CDR3 contains 13 residues. Trimming stripped 6 bases from V and 2 bases from J, with 13 bases between. Germline V gene sequence: CDR1 SQVTM, CDR2 ANQGSEA. The CDR3 DNA reads as TGCAGCGTGACCTCAGACAGAAACACTGAAGCTTTCTTT. Translating gives CSVTSDRNTEAFF.

The rearrangement links TRBV12-3 or TRBV12-4 to TRBJ2-7; possible D gene TRBD2, 6 bases. Trimming removed 5 bases at V and 6 bases at J, with 17 bases between. This CDR3 is built from 14 residues. CDR3 amino acids: CASSLGPEGFEQYF. The CDR3 region has the DNA TGTGCCAGCAGTCTTGGGCCGGAGGGTTTCGAGCAGTACTTC.